These T cell receptor beta chains were read from a single sample in a study of brain T cells in children with intractable seizures. Some clones are missing from TCRdb's copy, which holds only in-frame ones; the method was immunoSEQ multiplex PCR. The data show 300,000 to 400,000 clones, roughly 92% seen once. Sequences were derived from peripheral blood, sampled less than 6 months after surgery. Receptors were obtained from a boy under two years old with tuberous sclerosis and intractable seizures. Both conserved end residues are part of each CDR3. D genes are given only for firm matches. The size entry is marked missing in some rows and otherwise reads once, few, many or a size class.

clone_size j_call v_call d_call cdr3_aa cdr3_nt
- TRBJ2-7 TRBV5-6 TRBD2 CASTPAVLGLADYYEQYF TGTGCCAGCACCCCCGCGGTTTTGGGACTAGCAGATTACTACGAGCAGTACTTC
- TRBJ2-3 TRBV28 - CASSLIGLPTDTQYF TGTGCCAGCAGTTTAATTGGGCTCCCCACAGATACGCAGTATTTT
- TRBJ1-2 TRBV7-9 - CASSLGLDGANYGYTF TGTGCCAGCAGCTTAGGGTTGGACGGAGCTAACTATGGCTACACCTTC
- TRBJ1-6 TRBV14 - CASSQEQGYSPLHF TGTGCCAGCAGCCAAGAACAGGGATATTCACCCCTCCACTTT
- TRBJ1-1 TRBV9 - CASRSGRGPDTEAFF TGTGCCAGCAGGTCCGGCAGGGGCCCTGACACTGAAGCTTTCTTT
- TRBJ1-1 TRBV7-9 TRBD1 CASSPRQGLGTEAFF TGTGCCAGCAGCCCCAGACAGGGTTTGGGCACTGAAGCTTTCTTT
- TRBJ1-5 TRBV30 - CAWSRQGNQPQHF TGTGCCTGGAGTCGACAGGGCAATCAGCCCCAGCATTTT
- TRBJ2-7 TRBV11-2 - CASSSEAGVTYEQYF TGTGCCAGCAGCTCAGAGGCAGGCGTTACCTACGAGCAGTACTTC
- TRBJ1-4 TRBV6-5 - CASGAGLATNEKLFF TGTGCCAGCGGAGCGGGGCTTGCAACTAATGAAAAACTGTTTTTT
once TRBJ1-6 TRBV28 - CASSSPQPGDVNSPLHF TGTGCCAGCAGTTCCCCTCAACCAGGGGACGTCAATTCACCCCTCCACTTT
- TRBJ1-2 TRBV19 - CASSITLFRRPSMGYTF TGTGCCAGTAGTATAACCCTCTTTAGGCGGCCCTCGATGGGCTACACCTTC
- TRBJ1-2 TRBV6-6 - CASSYIDLGYTF TGTGCCAGCAGTTACATCGATTTGGGCTACACCTTC
- TRBJ1-5 TRBV15 - CATSRDKKGVGQPQHF TGTGCCACCAGCAGAGATAAGAAGGGGGTTGGCCAGCCCCAGCATTTT
- TRBJ1-5 TRBV3-1/TRBV3-2 TRBD1 CASSHGTADSNQPQHF TGTGCCAGCAGCCATGGGACAGCCGATAGCAATCAGCCCCAGCATTTT
- TRBJ1-2 TRBV12-3/TRBV12-4 - CASSPRHYGYTF TGTGCCAGCAGTCCACGACATTATGGCTACACCTTC
- TRBJ2-7 TRBV13 TRBD2 CASSPPGAGVEYEQYF TGTGCCAGCAGCCCCCCCGGAGCGGGAGTCGAATACGAGCAGTACTTC
- TRBJ1-1 TRBV24-1 - CATSDLLNTEAFF TGTGCCACCAGTGATTTGTTGAACACTGAAGCTTTCTTT
- TRBJ1-2 TRBV19 - CASEGGTFYGYTF TGTGCCAGCGAGGGGGGGACCTTCTATGGCTACACCTTC
- TRBJ1-2 TRBV6-5 TRBD1 CASTTPGGAGGYTF TGTGCCAGCACGACGCCAGGGGGCGCGGGAGGCTACACCTTC
- TRBJ2-5 TRBV6-1 - CASSEVPRALETQYF TGTGCCAGCAGTGAAGTACCCAGGGCTCTCGAGACCCAGTACTTC
- TRBJ1-3 TRBV5-8 - CASSAGIRSSGNTIYF TGTGCCAGCAGCGCCGGAATTCGGAGCTCTGGAAACACCATATATTTT
- TRBJ1-3 TRBV5-1 - CASSLGAENTIYF TGCGCCAGCAGCTTGGGGGCGGAAAACACCATATATTTT
- TRBJ2-7 TRBV5-1 - CASSLSGTAYEQYF TGCGCCAGCAGCCTCTCCGGGACCGCCTACGAGCAGTACTTC